This TCR beta chain was retrieved from a study of blood T cell repertoires in COVID-19. Turning to the study itself: Acute-phase and convalescent COVID-19 samples originated in the United States, Italy and Spain. T cells, B-cell-depleted T cells, or PBMCs provided the cDNA or gDNA that served as material.

V was cut by 2 bases and J by 7 bases, with 20 bases left in between. Per the germline V gene, CDR1 is MGHRA and CDR2 is YSYEKL. The CDR3 is made up of 16 amino acids. Original handling: Estimates of nucleated cell counts were drawn from the amplification of reference gene primers. The data were produced by immunoSEQ multiplex PCR, yet TCRdb's version contains in-frame clones alone and is incomplete. D and trimming were read from the DNA, whereas the V and J calls and clone size are those reported in that table. The sample shows a few hundred thousand clones, more than 85% of them seen only once. The source of this sequence is a man between 18 and 35 years old with active or convalescent COVID-19. The sequenced sample consisted of peripheral blood. The J gene is TRBJ1-2, the V gene TRBV4-1; D might be TRBD1 (6 bases). CDR3 amino acids: CASSQPGDLGIRGYTF. The CDR3 DNA is TGCGCCAGCAGCCAACCAGGGGATCTTGGTATTCGTGGCTACACCTTC.